This TCR beta chain was captured by sequencing in a study of early T cells in non-severe SARS-CoV-2 infection. TCRdb independently ran MiXCR on the 5' RACE reads; one entry per CDR3 protein. The profile shows more than 35,000 distinct CDR3 sequences, roughly 5% of them singletons. This CDR3 is built from 15 residues. The TCR originated in an adult who was a healthcare worker with PCR-confirmed SARS-CoV-2 infection or an uninfected control (not recorded which). The chain uses TRBV21-1 and TRBJ2-5; the D call of TRBD2 is as the table states it, not checked on the DNA. TRBV21-1 is labeled a pseudogene. Sequenced sample: whole blood. In DNA, the CDR3 is TGTGCCAGCAGCAGCACCGGGACTAGCAGGGTGGTCCAGTACTTC. Translated: CASSSTGTSRVVQYF.